The sequence of this T cell receptor (beta chain) was determined in a study of cytomegalovirus exposure and HLA in healthy donors. Primers included in the PCR were 60 Vbeta and 13 Jbeta primers. Using immunoSEQ multiplex PCR, the repertoire was profiled, and TCRdb retains in-frame clones only, with some absent. The sample holds around 170,000 clones, more than 65% seen once. The V gene lost 2 bases and the J gene lost 0 bases, with 18 bases spanning the gap. The CDR3 covers 18 residues. Germline CDR1 is SGHAT and CDR2 is FQNNGV. The sequence was collected from a woman in her forties or fifties in good health and CMV-seronegative. This chain uses TRBV11-2 with TRBJ2-3, with a weak D call TRBD2 (6 bases). Source material: PBMCs. This chain's CDR3 is CASSLRRSRERSTDTQYF. For the CDR3, the DNA is TGTGCCAGCAGCTTACGACGTTCGCGGGAAAGAAGCACAGATACGCAGTATTTT.